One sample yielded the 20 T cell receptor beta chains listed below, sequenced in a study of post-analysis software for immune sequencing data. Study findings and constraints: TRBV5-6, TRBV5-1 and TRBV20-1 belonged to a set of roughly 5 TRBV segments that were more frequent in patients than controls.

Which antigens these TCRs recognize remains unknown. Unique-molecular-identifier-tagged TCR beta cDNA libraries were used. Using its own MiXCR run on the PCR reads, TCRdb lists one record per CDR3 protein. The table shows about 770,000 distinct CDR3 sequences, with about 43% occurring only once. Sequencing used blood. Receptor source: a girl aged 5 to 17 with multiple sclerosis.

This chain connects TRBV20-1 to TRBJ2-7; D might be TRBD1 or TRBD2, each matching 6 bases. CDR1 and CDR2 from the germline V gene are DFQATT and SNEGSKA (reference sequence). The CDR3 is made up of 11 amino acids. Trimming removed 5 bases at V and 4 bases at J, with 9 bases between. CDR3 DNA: TGCAGTGCTTGGAGGGGGTACGAGCAGTACTTC. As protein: CSAWRGYEQYF.

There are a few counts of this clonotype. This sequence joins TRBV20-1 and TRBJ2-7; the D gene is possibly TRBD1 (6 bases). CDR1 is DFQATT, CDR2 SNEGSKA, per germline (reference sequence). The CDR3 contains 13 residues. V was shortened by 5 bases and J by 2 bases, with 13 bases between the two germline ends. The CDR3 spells CSAGRDITYEQYF. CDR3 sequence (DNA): TGCAGTGCTGGCCGGGACATCACCTACGAGCAGTACTTC.

In DNA, the CDR3 is TGCAGCGTTGAGGGTCTGGAGCGGGAGGGACCCGAGCAGTACTTC. As protein: CSVEGLEREGPEQYF. The chain joins TRBV29-1 to TRBJ2-7; TRBD2 agrees at 10 bases. Germline V CDR1 and CDR2: SQVTM, ANQGSEA. The ends lost 3 bases at V and 6 bases at J; junction bases unmatched: 11. The CDR3 sequence is 15 residues long.

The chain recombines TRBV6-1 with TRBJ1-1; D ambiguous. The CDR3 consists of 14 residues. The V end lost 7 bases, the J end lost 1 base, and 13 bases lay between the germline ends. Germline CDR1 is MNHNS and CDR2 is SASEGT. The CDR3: CASNVGPQNTEAFF. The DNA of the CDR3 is TGTGCCAGCAATGTAGGACCGCAGAACACTGAAGCTTTCTTT.

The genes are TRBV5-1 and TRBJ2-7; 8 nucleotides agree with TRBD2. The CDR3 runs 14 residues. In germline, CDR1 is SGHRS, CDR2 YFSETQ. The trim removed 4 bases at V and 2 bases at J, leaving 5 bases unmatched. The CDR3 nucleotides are TGCGCCAGCAGCCCAACTAGCGGTGCCTACGAGCAGTACTTC. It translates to CASSPTSGAYEQYF. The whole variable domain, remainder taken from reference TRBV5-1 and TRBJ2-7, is KAGVTQTPRYLIKTRGQQVTLSCSPISGHRSVSWYQQTPGQGLQFLFEYFSETQRNKGNFPGRFSGRQFSNSRSEMNVSTLELGDSALYLCASSPTSGAYEQYFGPGTRLTVT.

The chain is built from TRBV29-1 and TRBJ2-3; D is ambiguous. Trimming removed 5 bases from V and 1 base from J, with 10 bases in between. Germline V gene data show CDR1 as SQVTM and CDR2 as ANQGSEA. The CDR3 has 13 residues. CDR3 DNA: TGCAGCGTTTATCAGGTCCGCACAGATACGCAGTATTTT. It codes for CSVYQVRTDTQYF.

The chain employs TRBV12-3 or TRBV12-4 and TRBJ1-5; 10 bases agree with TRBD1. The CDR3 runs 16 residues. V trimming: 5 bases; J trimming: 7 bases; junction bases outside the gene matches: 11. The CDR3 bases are TGTGCCAGCAGTCAAGGAGGACAGGGGGTGAGGCAGCCCCAGCATTTT. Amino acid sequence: CASSQGGQGVRQPQHF.

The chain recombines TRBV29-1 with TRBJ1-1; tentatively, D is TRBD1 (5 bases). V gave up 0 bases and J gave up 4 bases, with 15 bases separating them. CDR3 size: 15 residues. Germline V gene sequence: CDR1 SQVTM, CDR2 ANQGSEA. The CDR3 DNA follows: TGCAGCGTTGAAGAGCCGAGGGGTGTGACCACTGAAGCTTTCTTT. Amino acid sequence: CSVEEPRGVTTEAFF.

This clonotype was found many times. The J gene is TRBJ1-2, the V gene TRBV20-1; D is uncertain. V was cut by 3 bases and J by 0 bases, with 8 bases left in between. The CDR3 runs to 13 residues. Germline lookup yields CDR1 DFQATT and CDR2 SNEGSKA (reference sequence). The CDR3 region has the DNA TGCAGTGCTAGCTCGGGAGCTAACTATGGCTACACCTTC. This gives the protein CSASSGANYGYTF.

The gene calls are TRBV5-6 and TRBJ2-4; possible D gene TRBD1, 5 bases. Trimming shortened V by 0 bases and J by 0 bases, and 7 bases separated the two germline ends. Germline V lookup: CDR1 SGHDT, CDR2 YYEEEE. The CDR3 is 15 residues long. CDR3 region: CASSLGRVAKNIQYF. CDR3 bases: TGTGCCAGCAGCTTGGGCAGGGTAGCCAAAAACATTCAGTACTTC.

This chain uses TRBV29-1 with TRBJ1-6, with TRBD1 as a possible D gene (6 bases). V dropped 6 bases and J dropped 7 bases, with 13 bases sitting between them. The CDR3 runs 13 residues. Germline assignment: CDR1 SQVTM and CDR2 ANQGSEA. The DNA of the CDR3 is TGCAGCGTCTCCGACAGGCCCAATTCACCCCTCCACTTT. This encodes CSVSDRPNSPLHF.

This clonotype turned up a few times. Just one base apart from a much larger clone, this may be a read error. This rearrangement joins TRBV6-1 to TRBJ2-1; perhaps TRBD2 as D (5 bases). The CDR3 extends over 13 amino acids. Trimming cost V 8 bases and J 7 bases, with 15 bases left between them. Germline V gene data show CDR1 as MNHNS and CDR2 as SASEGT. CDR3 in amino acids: CASAELLGNEQFF. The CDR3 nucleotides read TGTGCCAGCGCCGAACTACTAGGGAATGAGCAGTTCTTC.

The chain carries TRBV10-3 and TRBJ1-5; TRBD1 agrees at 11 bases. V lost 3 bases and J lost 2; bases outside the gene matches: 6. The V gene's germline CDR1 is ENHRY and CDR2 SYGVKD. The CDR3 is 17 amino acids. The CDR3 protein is CAISDPDRGPGNQPQHF. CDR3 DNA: TGTGCCATCAGTGACCCGGACAGGGGGCCGGGCAATCAGCCCCAGCATTTT.

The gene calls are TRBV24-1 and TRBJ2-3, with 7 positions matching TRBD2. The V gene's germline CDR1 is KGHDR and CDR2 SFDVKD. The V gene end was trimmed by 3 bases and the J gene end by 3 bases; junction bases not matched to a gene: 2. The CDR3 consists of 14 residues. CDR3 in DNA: TGTGCCACCAGTGATGCGGGAGAGACAGATACGCAGTATTTT. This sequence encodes CATSDAGETDTQYF.

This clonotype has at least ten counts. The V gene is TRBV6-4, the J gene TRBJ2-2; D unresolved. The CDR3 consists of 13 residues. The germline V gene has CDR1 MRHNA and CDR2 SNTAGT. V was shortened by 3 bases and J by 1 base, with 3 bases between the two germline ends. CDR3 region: CASSEGNTGELFF. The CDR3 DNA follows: TGTGCCAGCAGTGAGGGGAACACCGGGGAGCTGTTTTTT.

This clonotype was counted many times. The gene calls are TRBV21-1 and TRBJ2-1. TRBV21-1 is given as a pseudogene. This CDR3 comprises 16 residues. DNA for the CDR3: TGTGCCAGCAGCAAAAGACGGGTCAGCTCCTACAATGAGCAGTTCTTC. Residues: CASSKRRVSSYNEQFF.

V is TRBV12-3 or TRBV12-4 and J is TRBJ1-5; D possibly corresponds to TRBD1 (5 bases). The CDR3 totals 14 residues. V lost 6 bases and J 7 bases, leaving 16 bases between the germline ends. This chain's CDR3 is CASRPAGVLQPQHF. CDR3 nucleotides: TGTGCCAGCAGACCAGCGGGGGTATTGCAGCCCCAGCATTTT.

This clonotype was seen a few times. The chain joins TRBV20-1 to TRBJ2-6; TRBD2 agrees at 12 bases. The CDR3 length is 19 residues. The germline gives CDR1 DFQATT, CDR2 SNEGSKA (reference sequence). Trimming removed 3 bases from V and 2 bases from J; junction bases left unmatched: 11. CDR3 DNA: TGCAGTGCTAGCTCCGGACTAGCGGGAATTCTACCTGGGGCCAACGTCCTGACTTTC. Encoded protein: CSASSGLAGILPGANVLTF.

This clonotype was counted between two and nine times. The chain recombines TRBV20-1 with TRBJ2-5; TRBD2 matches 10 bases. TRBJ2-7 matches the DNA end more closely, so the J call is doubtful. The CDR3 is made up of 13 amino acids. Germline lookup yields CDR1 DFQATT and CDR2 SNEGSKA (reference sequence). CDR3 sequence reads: CSARGTSGHEQYF. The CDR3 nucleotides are TGCAGTGCTAGAGGGACTAGCGGCCACGAGCAGTACTTC.

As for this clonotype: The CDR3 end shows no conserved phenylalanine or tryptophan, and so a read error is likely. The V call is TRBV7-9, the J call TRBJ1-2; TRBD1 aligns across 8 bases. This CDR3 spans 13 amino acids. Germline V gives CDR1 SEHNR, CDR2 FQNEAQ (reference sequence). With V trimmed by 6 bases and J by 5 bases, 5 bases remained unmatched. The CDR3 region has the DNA TGTGCCAGCAGGCGGACAGGGCCTTATGGCTACACCCTC. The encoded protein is CASRRTGPYGYTL.